These T cell receptor beta chains were read from a single sample in a study of shared clonotypes between healthy human individuals. This table comes from immunoSEQ multiplex PCR, and its TCRdb copy is limited to in-frame clones, with some not included. The sample lists a few million clones; just over 90% were seen once. Sequenced sample: naive CD8+ T cells from PBMCs. These receptors all come from a man aged 18 to 35 in good health. Some clones in this sample may be carry-over from other donors' samples. CDR3s include the opening cysteine and the closing phenylalanine or tryptophan. D genes are given only for firm matches. Size is stated for part of the rows, as once, few or many counts, or as a class when the clone is expanded.

V gene: TRBV9
clone size: NA
J gene: TRBJ1-3
D gene: TRBD1
CDR3 DNA: TGTGCCAGCAGCGACAGGGGGCGGGGAAACACCATATATTTT
CDR3 protein: CASSDRGRGNTIYF

V gene: TRBV10-3
clone size: once
J gene: TRBJ2-3
D gene: TRBD1
CDR3 DNA: TGTGCCATCAGGGCCCCTCCTGGACAGGCTCGCACAGATACGCAGTATTTT
CDR3 protein: CAIRAPPGQARTDTQYF

V gene: TRBV2
clone size: once
J gene: TRBJ2-3
D gene: TRBD2
CDR3 DNA: TGTGCCAGCAGTGAAGCTAGCGGGAATACAGATACGCAGTATTTT
CDR3 protein: CASSEASGNTDTQYF

V gene: TRBV29-1
clone size: NA
J gene: TRBJ2-1
D gene: TRBD2
CDR3 DNA: TGCAGCCCCGTGAGCGGGAGTCCCCCCTACAATGAGCAGTTCTTC
CDR3 protein: CSPVSGSPPYNEQFF

V gene: TRBV28
clone size: NA
J gene: TRBJ2-2
D gene: NA
CDR3 DNA: TGTGCCAGCAACCCCAGGAGGGGGACGAACACCGGGGAGCTGTTTTTT
CDR3 protein: CASNPRRGTNTGELFF

V gene: TRBV15
clone size: NA
J gene: TRBJ1-5
D gene: NA
CDR3 DNA: TGTGCCACCAGCAATTTCATCAATCAGCCCCAGCATTTT
CDR3 protein: CATSNFINQPQHF

V gene: TRBV5-1
clone size: once
J gene: TRBJ2-6
D gene: NA
CDR3 DNA: TGCGCCAGCAGCCTTACAGACACTGGGGCCAACGTCCTGACTTTC
CDR3 protein: CASSLTDTGANVLTF

V gene: TRBV5-1
clone size: NA
J gene: TRBJ1-1
D gene: NA
CDR3 DNA: TGCGCCAGCAGCTTCAGGGGAGTTAACACTGAAGCTTTCTTT
CDR3 protein: CASSFRGVNTEAFF

V gene: TRBV2
clone size: NA
J gene: TRBJ2-7
D gene: NA
CDR3 DNA: TGTGCCAGCAGAACCGCCTACGAGCAGTACTTC
CDR3 protein: CASRTAYEQYF

V gene: TRBV25-1
clone size: NA
J gene: TRBJ1-2
D gene: TRBD1
CDR3 DNA: TGTGCCAGCAGTGATCTTGCGGGACAGGGAGCGAGTGGCTACACCTTC
CDR3 protein: CASSDLAGQGASGYTF

V gene: TRBV5-6
clone size: NA
J gene: TRBJ1-2
D gene: NA
CDR3 DNA: TGTGCCAGCACCCAGGGGTCAGGGATTCCCGCGTATGGCTACACCTTC
CDR3 protein: CASTQGSGIPAYGYTF

V gene: TRBV5-1
clone size: NA
J gene: TRBJ1-3
D gene: NA
CDR3 DNA: TGCGCCAGCAGCTTGGACGTCTCTGGAAACACCATATATTTT
CDR3 protein: CASSLDVSGNTIYF

V gene: TRBV5-8
clone size: NA
J gene: TRBJ2-7
D gene: NA
CDR3 DNA: TGTGCCAGCAGCTTTTTTCACTACGAGCAGTACTTC
CDR3 protein: CASSFFHYEQYF

V gene: TRBV4-1
clone size: NA
J gene: TRBJ2-1
D gene: NA
CDR3 DNA: TGCGCCAGCAGCCTAAAAAAGACTAGTCGGGTTGACAATGAGCAGTTCTTC
CDR3 protein: CASSLKKTSRVDNEQFF

V gene: TRBV27
clone size: NA
J gene: TRBJ1-1
D gene: TRBD1
CDR3 DNA: TGTGCCAGCAGTCCCCGGGACAGGGTTGCTGAAGCTTTCTTT
CDR3 protein: CASSPRDRVAEAFF

V gene: TRBV28
clone size: once
J gene: TRBJ2-2
D gene: TRBD2
CDR3 DNA: TGTGCCAGCAGCTTTTTACGACTAGCCGGATGGGAAGCGAACACCGGGGAGCTGTTTTTT
CDR3 protein: CASSFLRLAGWEANTGELFF

V gene: TRBV13
clone size: NA
J gene: TRBJ2-7
D gene: TRBD1
CDR3 DNA: TGTGCCAGCAGCCACAAAGACAGGGGCCCGAGGGAGCAGTACTTC
CDR3 protein: CASSHKDRGPREQYF

V gene: TRBV27
clone size: NA
J gene: TRBJ2-7
D gene: NA
CDR3 DNA: TGTGCCAGCAGGGGAGCGGTAACCTACGAGCAGTACTTC
CDR3 protein: CASRGAVTYEQYF

V gene: TRBV30
clone size: NA
J gene: TRBJ1-5
D gene: TRBD1
CDR3 DNA: TGTGCCTGGAGCGCGACGCCAAGGGGGCTGGGGGGCTATAGCAATCAGCCCCAGCATTTT
CDR3 protein: CAWSATPRGLGGYSNQPQHF

V gene: TRBV27
clone size: few
J gene: TRBJ1-1
D gene: TRBD1
CDR3 DNA: TGTGCCAGCAGTCTATACTGGGACAGGGGGTACACTGAAGCTTTCTTT
CDR3 protein: CASSLYWDRGYTEAFF

V gene: TRBV27
clone size: NA
J gene: TRBJ2-7
D gene: NA
CDR3 DNA: TGTGCCAGCAGTTTATCCCCTTTGGTGGGGAACGAGCAGTACTTC
CDR3 protein: CASSLSPLVGNEQYF

V gene: TRBV21-1
clone size: NA
J gene: TRBJ1-1
D gene: NA
CDR3 DNA: TGTGCCAGCAGCCCGCAGGAAGCTTTCTTT
CDR3 protein: CASSPQEAFF

V gene: TRBV4-1
clone size: NA
J gene: TRBJ2-1
D gene: NA
CDR3 DNA: TGCGCCAGCAGCCAGACAGTTCTAGGGAGGTACAATGAGCAGTTCTTC
CDR3 protein: CASSQTVLGRYNEQFF

V gene: TRBV4-3
clone size: NA
J gene: TRBJ2-1
D gene: TRBD2
CDR3 DNA: TGCGCCAGCAGCCGAGCTAGCGGGAGGGCCAGCTCCTACAATGAGCAGTTCTTC
CDR3 protein: CASSRASGRASSYNEQFF

V gene: TRBV7-9
clone size: once
J gene: TRBJ1-2
D gene: TRBD1
CDR3 DNA: TGTGCCAGCAGCTTAGGGGGACAGGGGGCGTCTGGCTACACCTTC
CDR3 protein: CASSLGGQGASGYTF

V gene: TRBV27
clone size: NA
J gene: TRBJ1-5
D gene: NA
CDR3 DNA: TGTGCCAGCGACCCCCTGGGGGGGAATAGCAATCAGCCCCAGCATTTT
CDR3 protein: CASDPLGGNSNQPQHF

V gene: TRBV28
clone size: NA
J gene: TRBJ1-5
D gene: NA
CDR3 DNA: TGTGCCAGCAGTTTACCGGATTACGATTTAAATCAGCCCCAGCATTTT
CDR3 protein: CASSLPDYDLNQPQHF

V gene: TRBV29-1
clone size: NA
J gene: TRBJ2-7
D gene: NA
CDR3 DNA: TGCAGCGTTGAGTTTATCAGGGGGGGGACTTACGAGCAGTACTTC
CDR3 protein: CSVEFIRGGTYEQYF

V gene: TRBV5-8
clone size: NA
J gene: TRBJ2-7
D gene: NA
CDR3 DNA: TGTGCCAGCAGCTTGGGGGGGGCACTCGAGCAGTACTTC
CDR3 protein: CASSLGGALEQYF

V gene: TRBV7-9
clone size: few
J gene: TRBJ2-1
D gene: TRBD2
CDR3 DNA: TGTGCCAGCAGCTTAGCGGGACTAGCGGGAATCCAGTTCTTC
CDR3 protein: CASSLAGLAGIQFF

V gene: TRBV7-2
clone size: NA
J gene: TRBJ2-7
D gene: TRBD1
CDR3 DNA: TGTGCCAGCAGCATTAGGACAGGTACAAGAGGCGAGCAGTACTTC
CDR3 protein: CASSIRTGTRGEQYF

V gene: TRBV28
clone size: NA
J gene: TRBJ2-5
D gene: NA
CDR3 DNA: TGTGCCAGCAGTTCCTCCGGGGAGACCCAGTACTTC
CDR3 protein: CASSSSGETQYF

V gene: TRBV15
clone size: NA
J gene: TRBJ2-7
D gene: TRBD2
CDR3 DNA: TGTGCCACTGCCTTAGCGGGAGCCTACGAGCAGTACTTC
CDR3 protein: CATALAGAYEQYF

V gene: TRBV28
clone size: NA
J gene: TRBJ2-1
D gene: TRBD2
CDR3 DNA: TGTGCCAGCAGGCTAGCGGGAGGCTACAATGAGCAGTTCTTC
CDR3 protein: CASRLAGGYNEQFF

V gene: TRBV5-1
clone size: NA
J gene: TRBJ1-1
D gene: NA
CDR3 DNA: TGCGCCAGCAGCTTGGAAGGCCCGTCCATGAACACTGAAGCTTTCTTT
CDR3 protein: CASSLEGPSMNTEAFF

V gene: TRBV5-1
clone size: NA
J gene: TRBJ1-5
D gene: NA
CDR3 DNA: TGCGCCAGCAGCTCGGACATGAATCAGCCCCAGCATTTT
CDR3 protein: CASSSDMNQPQHF

V gene: TRBV5-8
clone size: NA
J gene: TRBJ2-7
D gene: NA
CDR3 DNA: TGTGCCAGCAGCTGGAGGGGACGATCGGCCGAGCAGTACTTC
CDR3 protein: CASSWRGRSAEQYF

V gene: TRBV9
clone size: NA
J gene: TRBJ2-7
D gene: NA
CDR3 DNA: TGTGCCAGCAGCGTAGAACCAGGAGAATTTTACGAGCAGTACTTC
CDR3 protein: CASSVEPGEFYEQYF

V gene: TRBV7-9
clone size: NA
J gene: TRBJ1-3
D gene: NA
CDR3 DNA: TGTGCCAGCAGTCGGGTGGACTACTCTGGAAACACCATATATTTT
CDR3 protein: CASSRVDYSGNTIYF